This TCR beta chain was sequenced during a study of CDR3 diversity in severe acne. This clonotype is categorized as medium-sized (0.01 to 0.1%). TCRdb re-analysed the PCR reads in MiXCR, keeping a single row per CDR3 protein. The repertoire holds approximately 79,000 distinct CDR3 sequences, around half seen once, with about 9.4% in the top ten. The specimen sequenced was blood. The clonotype was recovered from a male donor in good health, serving as a control.

The CDR3 region is CATWTANTQYF. The CDR3 DNA reads TGTGCCACCTGGACAGCGAATACGCAGTATTTT. This chain links TRBV19 with TRBJ2-3, with D tentatively TRBD1 (6 bases). This CDR3 is built from 11 residues. The V gene lost 10 bases and the J gene lost 7 bases, with 12 bases spanning the gap. Per germline, CDR1 LNHDA and CDR2 SQIVND (reference sequence).